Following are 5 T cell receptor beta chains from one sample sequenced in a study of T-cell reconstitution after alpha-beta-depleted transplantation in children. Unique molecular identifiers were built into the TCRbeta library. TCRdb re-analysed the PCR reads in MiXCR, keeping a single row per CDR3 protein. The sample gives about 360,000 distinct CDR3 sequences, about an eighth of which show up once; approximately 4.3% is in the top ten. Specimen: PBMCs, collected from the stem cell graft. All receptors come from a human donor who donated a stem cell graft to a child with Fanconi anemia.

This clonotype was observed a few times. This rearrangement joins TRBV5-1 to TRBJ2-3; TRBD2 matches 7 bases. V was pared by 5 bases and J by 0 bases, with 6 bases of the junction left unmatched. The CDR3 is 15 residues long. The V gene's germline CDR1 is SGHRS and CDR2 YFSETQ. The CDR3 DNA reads TGCGCCAGCAGATTAAGCGGGGTTAGCACAGATACGCAGTATTTT. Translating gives CASRLSGVSTDTQYF.

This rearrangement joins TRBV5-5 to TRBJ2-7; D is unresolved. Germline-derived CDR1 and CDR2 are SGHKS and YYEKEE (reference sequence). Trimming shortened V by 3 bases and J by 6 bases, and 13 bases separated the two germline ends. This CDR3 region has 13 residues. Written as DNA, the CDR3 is TGTGCCAGCAGCTCGCTAAGTTTTACCGAGCAGTACTTC. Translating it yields CASSSLSFTEQYF.

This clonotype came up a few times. CDR3 DNA sequence: TGTGCCAGCAGTTTTACAGGGGCCCCGAACACTGAAGCTTTCTTT. Translation: CASSFTGAPNTEAFF. The V call is TRBV12-3 or TRBV12-4, the J call TRBJ1-1; 7 nucleotides match TRBD1. The CDR3 loop spans 15 amino acids. V trimming: 3 bases; J trimming: 1 base; junction bases outside the gene matches: 5.

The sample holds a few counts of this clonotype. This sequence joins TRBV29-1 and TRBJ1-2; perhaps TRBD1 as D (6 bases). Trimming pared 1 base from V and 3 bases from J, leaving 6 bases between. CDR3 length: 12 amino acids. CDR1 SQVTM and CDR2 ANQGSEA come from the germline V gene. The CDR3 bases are TGCAGCGTTGAAGGGACAGACTATGGCTACACCTTC. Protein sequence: CSVEGTDYGYTF. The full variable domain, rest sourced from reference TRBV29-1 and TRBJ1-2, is SAVISQKPSRDICQRGTSLTIQCQVDSQVTMMFWYRQQPGQSLTLIATANQGSEATYESGFVIDKFPISRPNLTFSTLTVSNMSPEDSSIYLCSVEGTDYGYTFGSGTRLTVV.

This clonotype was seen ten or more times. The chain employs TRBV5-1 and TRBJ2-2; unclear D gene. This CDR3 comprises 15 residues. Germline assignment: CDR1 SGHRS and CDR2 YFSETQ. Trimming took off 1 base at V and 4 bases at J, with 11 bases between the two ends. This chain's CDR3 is CASSLIAASTGELFF. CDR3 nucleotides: TGCGCCAGCAGCTTGATCGCAGCTTCCACCGGGGAGCTGTTTTTT.